Shown below are 13 T cell receptor beta chains from a single sample sequenced in a study of T cell repertoires in cytomegalovirus infection. One entry per CDR3 protein results from TCRdb running MiXCR on the reads. The sample lists approximately 290,000 distinct CDR3 sequences; over 20% were seen once. The specimen sequenced was PBMCs. These receptors all stem from a human donor in good health (CMV status not recorded). Some clones in this sample may be carry-over from other donors' samples.

V usage is TRBV11-2 and J usage is TRBJ1-1, with TRBD1 identical over 8 bases. The CDR3 has 14 amino acids. From germline, CDR1 is SGHAT and CDR2 FQNNGV. V was clipped by 5 bases and J by 5 bases; unmatched bases: 7. The CDR3 protein is CASSTDRVVTEAFF. Here the CDR3 DNA reads TGTGCCAGCAGCACGGACAGGGTGGTTACTGAAGCTTTCTTT.

This clonotype has at least ten counts. This sequence joins TRBV7-2 and TRBJ2-7; 7 positions agree with TRBD2. The ends lost 7 bases at V and 0 bases at J; junction bases unmatched: 9. Germline loops: CDR1 SGHTA, CDR2 FQGNSA. The CDR3 covers 15 residues. CDR3: CASNRNGRSSYEQYF. The DNA for the CDR3 is TGTGCCAGCAACCGCAACGGGAGGAGCTCCTACGAGCAGTACTTC. Variable domain in full (rest from reference TRBV7-2 and TRBJ2-7): GAGVSQSPSNKVTEKGKDVELRCDPISGHTALYWYRQSLGQGLEFLIYFQGNSAPDKSGLPSDRFSAERTGGSVSTLTIQRTQQEDSAVYLCASNRNGRSSYEQYFGPGTRLTVT.

This clonotype was found many times. The chain joins TRBV20-1 to TRBJ1-2; perhaps TRBD1 as D (5 bases). Between the trimmed V and J ends, which lost 1 base and 5 bases, there was a span of 23 bases. In germline, CDR1 is DFQATT, CDR2 SNEGSKA (reference sequence). CDR3 length: 17 amino acids. CDR3 in amino acids: CSARGFYGGDYEYGYTF. CDR3 DNA: TGCAGTGCTAGAGGCTTTTACGGGGGGGATTATGAGTATGGCTACACCTTC.

The chain recombines TRBV7-2 with TRBJ2-3; D unclear. V was trimmed by 0 bases and J by 8 bases, leaving 9 bases between them. The CDR3 consists of 13 residues. CDR1 SGHTA and CDR2 FQGNSA come from the germline V gene. The CDR3 coding sequence is TGTGCCAGCAGCTTAGCAGAATCAGGTACGCAGTATTTT. Protein: CASSLAESGTQYF.

This chain connects TRBV11-2 to TRBJ2-7; D could derive from TRBD1 or TRBD2 (6 bases each). Germline V gives CDR1 SGHAT, CDR2 FQNNGV. The germline V and J ends were trimmed by 2 bases and 2 bases, with 10 bases remaining between them. The CDR3 extends over 14 amino acids. For the CDR3, the DNA is TGTGCCAGCAGCTTATCGGGGGCCGCCTACGAGCAGTACTTC. It codes for CASSLSGAAYEQYF.

The CDR3 DNA reads TGTGCCAGCAGCTTAGAGGAGTTTTACGGCAATGAGCAGTTCTTC. Translation gives CASSLEEFYGNEQFF. V gene TRBV11-2 combines with J gene TRBJ2-1; D unresolved. The germline CDR1 and CDR2 sequences are SGHAT and FQNNGV. The CDR3 spans 15 residues. The V gene lost 0 bases and the J gene lost 6 bases, with 12 bases spanning the gap. Supplemented by reference TRBV11-2 and TRBJ2-1, the full variable domain reads EAGVAQSPRYKIIEKRQSVAFWCNPISGHATLYWYQQILGQGPKLLIQFQNNGVVDDSQLPKDRFSAERLKGVDSTLKIQPAKLEDSAVYLCASSLEEFYGNEQFFGPGTRLTVL.

This clonotype was recorded a few times. As DNA, the CDR3 is TGTGCCAGCAGTGCTGGACAGAGCTACGAGCAGTACTTC. Translating gives CASSAGQSYEQYF. V gene TRBV28 combines with J gene TRBJ2-7; D may be TRBD1 (6 bases). Germline lookup yields CDR1 MDHEN and CDR2 SYDVKM. There are 13 residues in the CDR3. V lost 5 bases and J lost 3, with 11 bases in between.

The genes are TRBV20-1 and TRBJ2-7, with 7 bases that match TRBD2. The CDR3 extends over 15 amino acids. J was trimmed by 3 bases and V by 3 bases; bases with no gene match: 11. CDR1 is DFQATT, CDR2 SNEGSKA, per germline (reference sequence). CDR3 coding DNA: TGCAGTGCTAGGCCAAGGGCTAGCGGCCTCTACGAGCAGTACTTC. This gives the protein CSARPRASGLYEQYF.

The rearrangement joins TRBV11-3 to TRBJ2-3, with D perhaps given as TRBD1 or TRBD2 (6 bases each). This CDR3 is built from 15 residues. The germline V gene has CDR1 SGHNT and CDR2 YENEEA. V lost 5 bases, J lost 6 bases, and 18 bases lay in between. This chain's CDR3 is CASSQGRGRPDTQYF. In DNA form, the CDR3 reads TGTGCCAGCAGCCAGGGGCGGGGCAGGCCGGATACGCAGTATTTT. Together with reference TRBV11-3 and TRBJ2-3, the CDR3 gives the full variable domain: EAGVVQSPRYKIIEKKQPVAFWCNPISGHNTLYWYLQNLGQGPELLIRYENEEAVDDSQLPKDRFSAERLKGVDSTLKIQPAELGDSAVYLCASSQGRGRPDTQYFGPGTRLTVL.

This clonotype was observed a few times. DNA of the CDR3: TGTGCCAGCAGCCCTAGCGGGAGTTCGGCCGGGGAGCTGTTTTTT. Protein product: CASSPSGSSAGELFF. The chain employs TRBV11-3 and TRBJ2-2, with 10 nucleotides matching TRBD2. CDR1 SGHNT and CDR2 YENEEA come from the germline V gene. Unmatched junction bases numbered 6, after V lost 5 bases and J lost 6 bases. The CDR3 contains 15 residues.

The chain is built from TRBV18 and TRBJ2-1; either TRBD1 or TRBD2 may supply D (6 bases each). The CDR3 is 13 residues long. V was pared by 3 bases and J by 6 bases, with 9 bases between. In germline, CDR1 is KGHSH, CDR2 LQKENI. The CDR3 sequence: CASSPRGPNEQFF. The CDR3 DNA reads TGTGCCAGCTCACCCCGGGGGCCCAATGAGCAGTTCTTC.

This chain connects TRBV5-1 to TRBJ1-2; D is perhaps TRBD1 (6 bases). V was cut by 4 bases and J by 2 bases, with 18 bases left in between. Germline assignment: CDR1 SGHRS and CDR2 YFSETQ. The CDR3 length is 16 residues. The CDR3, as DNA: TGCGCCAGCAGCGAGAACTCCTGGGACACCAACTATGGCTACACCTTC. Residues: CASSENSWDTNYGYTF.

This clonotype was found a few times. V and J are TRBV20-1 and TRBJ1-5; no reliable D call. V gave up 4 bases and J gave up 0 bases, with 16 bases separating them. This CDR3 has 16 residues. Germline-derived CDR1 and CDR2 are DFQATT and SNEGSKA (reference sequence). The CDR3 here is CSATSLSGYSNQPQHF. CDR3 nucleotides: TGCAGTGCTACGTCCTTATCGGGATATAGCAATCAGCCCCAGCATTTT.